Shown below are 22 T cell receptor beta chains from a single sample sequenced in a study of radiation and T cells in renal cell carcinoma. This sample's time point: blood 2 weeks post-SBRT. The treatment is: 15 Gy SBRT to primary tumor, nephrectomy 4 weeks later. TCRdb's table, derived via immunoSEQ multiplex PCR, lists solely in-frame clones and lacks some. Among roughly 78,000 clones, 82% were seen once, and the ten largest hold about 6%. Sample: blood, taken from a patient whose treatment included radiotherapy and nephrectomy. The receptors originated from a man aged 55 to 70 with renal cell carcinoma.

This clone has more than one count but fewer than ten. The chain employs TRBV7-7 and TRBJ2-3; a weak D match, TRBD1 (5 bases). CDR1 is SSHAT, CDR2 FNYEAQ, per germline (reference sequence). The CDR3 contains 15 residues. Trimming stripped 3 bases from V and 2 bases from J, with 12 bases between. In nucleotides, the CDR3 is TGTGCCAGCAGCTTGACAGCCCGTTTCACAGATACGCAGTATTTT. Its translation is CASSLTARFTDTQYF.

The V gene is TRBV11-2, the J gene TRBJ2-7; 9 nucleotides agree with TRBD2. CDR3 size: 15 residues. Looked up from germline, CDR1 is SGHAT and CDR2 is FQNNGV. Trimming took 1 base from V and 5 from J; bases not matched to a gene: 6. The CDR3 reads CASSLVQREVDEQYF. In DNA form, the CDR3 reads TGTGCCAGCAGCTTAGTCCAGCGGGAGGTCGACGAGCAGTACTTC.

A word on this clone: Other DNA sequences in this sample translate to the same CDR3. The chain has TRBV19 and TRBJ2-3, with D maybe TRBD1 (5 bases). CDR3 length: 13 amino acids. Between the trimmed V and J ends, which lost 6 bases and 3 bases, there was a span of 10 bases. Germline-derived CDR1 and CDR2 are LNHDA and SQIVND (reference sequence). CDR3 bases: TGTGCCAGTAGAACGGCAGGGACAGATACGCAGTATTTT. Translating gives CASRTAGTDTQYF.

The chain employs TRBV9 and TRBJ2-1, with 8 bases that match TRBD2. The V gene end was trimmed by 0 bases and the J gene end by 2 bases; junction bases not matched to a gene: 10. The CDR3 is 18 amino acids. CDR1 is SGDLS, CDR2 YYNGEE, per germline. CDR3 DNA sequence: TGTGCCAGCAGCGTAGGGTCCCTCGCGGGAGGTCCCTACAATGAGCAGTTCTTC. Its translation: CASSVGSLAGGPYNEQFF. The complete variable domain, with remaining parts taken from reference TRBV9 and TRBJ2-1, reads DSGVTQTPKHLITATGQRVTLRCSPRSGDLSVYWYQQSLDQGLQFLIQYYNGEERAKGNILERFSAQQFPDLHSELNLSSLELGDSALYFCASSVGSLAGGPYNEQFFGPGTRLTVL.

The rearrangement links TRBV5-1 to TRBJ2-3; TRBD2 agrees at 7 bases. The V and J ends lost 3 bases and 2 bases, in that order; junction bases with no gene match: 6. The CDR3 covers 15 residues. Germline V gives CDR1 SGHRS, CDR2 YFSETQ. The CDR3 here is CASSWAGVATDTQYF. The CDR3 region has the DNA TGCGCCAGCAGCTGGGCGGGAGTGGCCACAGATACGCAGTATTTT.

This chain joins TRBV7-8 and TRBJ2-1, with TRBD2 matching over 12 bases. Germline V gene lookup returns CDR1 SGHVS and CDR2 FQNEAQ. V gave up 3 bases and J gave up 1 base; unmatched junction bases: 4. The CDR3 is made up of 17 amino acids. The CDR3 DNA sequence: TGTGCCAGCAGCTTGACTAGCGGGGGCCTTTCCTACAATGAGCAGTTCTTC. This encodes CASSLTSGGLSYNEQFF. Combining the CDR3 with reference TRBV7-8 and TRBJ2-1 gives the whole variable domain GAGVSQSPRYKVAKRGQDVALRCDPISGHVSLFWYQQALGQGPEFLTYFQNEAQLDKSGLPSDRFFAERPEGSVSTLKIQRTQQEDSAVYLCASSLTSGGLSYNEQFFGPGTRLTVL.

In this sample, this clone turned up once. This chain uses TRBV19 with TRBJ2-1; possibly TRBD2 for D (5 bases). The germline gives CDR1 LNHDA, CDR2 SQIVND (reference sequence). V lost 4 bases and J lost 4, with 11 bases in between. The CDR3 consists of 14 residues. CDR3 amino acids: CASSTPGLYNEQFF. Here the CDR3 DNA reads TGTGCCAGTAGTACCCCCGGACTTTACAATGAGCAGTTCTTC.

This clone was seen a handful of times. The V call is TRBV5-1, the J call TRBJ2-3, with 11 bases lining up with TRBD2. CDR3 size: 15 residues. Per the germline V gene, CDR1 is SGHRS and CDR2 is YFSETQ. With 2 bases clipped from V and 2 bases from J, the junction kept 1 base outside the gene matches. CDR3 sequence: CASSLLAGDTDTQYF. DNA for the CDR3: TGCGCCAGCAGCTTACTAGCGGGGGACACAGATACGCAGTATTTT.

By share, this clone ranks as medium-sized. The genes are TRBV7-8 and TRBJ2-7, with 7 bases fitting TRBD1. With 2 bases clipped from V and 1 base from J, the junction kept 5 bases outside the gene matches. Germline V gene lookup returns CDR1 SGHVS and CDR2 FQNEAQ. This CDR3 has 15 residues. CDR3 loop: CASSLFQGQSYEQYF. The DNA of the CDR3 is TGTGCCAGCAGCTTATTCCAGGGACAGTCCTACGAGCAGTACTTC.

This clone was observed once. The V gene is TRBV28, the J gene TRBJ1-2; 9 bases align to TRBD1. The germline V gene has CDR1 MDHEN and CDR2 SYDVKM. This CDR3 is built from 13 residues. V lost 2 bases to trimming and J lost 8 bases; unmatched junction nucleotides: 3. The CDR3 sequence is CASSLRDRAGYTF. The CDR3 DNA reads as TGTGCCAGCAGTTTACGGGACAGGGCGGGCTACACCTTC.

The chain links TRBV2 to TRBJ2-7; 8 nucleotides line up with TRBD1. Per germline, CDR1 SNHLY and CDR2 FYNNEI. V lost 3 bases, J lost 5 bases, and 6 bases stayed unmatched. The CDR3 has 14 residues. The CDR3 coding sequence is TGTGCCAGCAGTGAGAGGACAGGGCCTCACGAGCAGTACTTC. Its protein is CASSERTGPHEQYF.

CDR3 DNA: TGTGCCAGCAGCAGATTGACTAGCGGGAGAACTTGGACAGATACGCAGTATTTT. It translates to CASSRLTSGRTWTDTQYF. The chain has TRBV5-8 and TRBJ2-3; 12 positions match TRBD2. The CDR3 is made up of 18 amino acids. Per the germline V gene, CDR1 is SGHTS and CDR2 is YDEGEE. With V trimmed by 4 bases and J by 3 bases, 12 bases remained unmatched.

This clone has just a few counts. CDR3 sequence: CASSLADHGADTQYF. Here the CDR3 DNA reads TGTGCCAGCAGCCTAGCGGACCACGGGGCAGATACGCAGTATTTT. The V call is TRBV6-5, the J call TRBJ2-3, with TRBD2 matching over 7 bases. CDR1 is MNHEY, CDR2 SVGAGI, per germline. This CDR3 is built from 15 residues. V shed 6 bases, J shed 4 bases, and the junction held 10 bases outside the gene matches.

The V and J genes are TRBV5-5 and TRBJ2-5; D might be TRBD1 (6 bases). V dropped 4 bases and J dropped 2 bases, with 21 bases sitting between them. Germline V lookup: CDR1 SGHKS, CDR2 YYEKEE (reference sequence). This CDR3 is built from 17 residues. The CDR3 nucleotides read TGTGCCAGCAGCCCGTCTCCACCCGACAGGTTACAAGAGACCCAGTACTTC. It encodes CASSPSPPDRLQETQYF. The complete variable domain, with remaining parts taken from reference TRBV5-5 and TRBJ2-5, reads DAGVTQSPTHLIKTRGQQVTLRCSPISGHKSVSWYQQVLGQGPQFIFQYYEKEERGRGNFPDRFSARQFPNYSSELNVNALLLGDSALYLCASSPSPPDRLQETQYFGPGTRLLVL.

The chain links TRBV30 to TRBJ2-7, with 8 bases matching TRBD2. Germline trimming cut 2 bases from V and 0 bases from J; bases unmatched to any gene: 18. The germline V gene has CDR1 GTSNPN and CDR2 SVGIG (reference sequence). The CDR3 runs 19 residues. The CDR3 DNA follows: TGTGCCTGGAGTTGGGGACTAGTTTTCATCGGAAATAGCTCCTACGAGCAGTACTTC. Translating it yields CAWSWGLVFIGNSSYEQYF.

For the CDR3, the DNA is TGTGCCAGCACCCCCGGACAAAACTACGAGCAGTACTTC. It is translated as CASTPGQNYEQYF. The chain is built from TRBV2 and TRBJ2-7, with D tentatively TRBD1 (5 bases). The germline V and J ends were trimmed by 7 bases and 3 bases, with 13 bases remaining between them. The CDR3 loop spans 13 amino acids. The germline V gene encodes CDR1 SNHLY and CDR2 FYNNEI. Looking up the rest from reference TRBV2 and TRBJ2-7 gives the full variable domain: EPEVTQTPSHQVTQMGQEVILRCVPISNHLYFYWYRQILGQKVEFLVSFYNNEISEKSEIFDDQFSVERPDGSNFTLKIRSTKLEDSAMYFCASTPGQNYEQYFGPGTRLTVT.

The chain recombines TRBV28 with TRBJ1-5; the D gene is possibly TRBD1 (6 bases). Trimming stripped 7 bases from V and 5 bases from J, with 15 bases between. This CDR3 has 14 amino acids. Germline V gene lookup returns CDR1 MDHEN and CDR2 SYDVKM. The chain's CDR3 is CASTRGRQDQPQHF. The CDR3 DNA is TGTGCCAGCACCCGGGGGAGACAGGATCAGCCCCAGCATTTT.

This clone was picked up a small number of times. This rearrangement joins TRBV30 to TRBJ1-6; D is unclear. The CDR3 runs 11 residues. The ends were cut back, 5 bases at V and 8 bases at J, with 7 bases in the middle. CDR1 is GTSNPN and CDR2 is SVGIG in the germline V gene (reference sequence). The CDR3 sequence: CAWGEDSPLHF. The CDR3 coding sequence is TGTGCCTGGGGAGAGGATTCACCCCTCCACTTT.

DNA of the CDR3: TGCAGTGCTCCCCTCTACAATGAGCAGTTCTTC. It codes for CSAPLYNEQFF. The chain recombines TRBV20-1 with TRBJ2-1; D call uncertain. Trimming removed 5 bases at V and 3 bases at J, with 5 bases between. This CDR3 has 11 amino acids. Germline V gene data show CDR1 as DFQATT and CDR2 as SNEGSKA (reference sequence).

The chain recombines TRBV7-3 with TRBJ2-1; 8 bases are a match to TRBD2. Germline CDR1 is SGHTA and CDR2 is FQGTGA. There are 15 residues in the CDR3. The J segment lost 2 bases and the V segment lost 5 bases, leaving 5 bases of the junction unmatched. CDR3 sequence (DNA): TGTGCCAGCAGCGACAAAGCGGGAGCCTACAATGAGCAGTTCTTC. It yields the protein CASSDKAGAYNEQFF.

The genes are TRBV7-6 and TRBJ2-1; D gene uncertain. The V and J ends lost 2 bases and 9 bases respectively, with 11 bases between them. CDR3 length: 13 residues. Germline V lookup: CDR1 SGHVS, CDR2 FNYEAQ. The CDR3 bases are TGTGCCAGCAGCTTAAGTTCGGCCGGTGAGCAGTTCTTC. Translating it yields CASSLSSAGEQFF.

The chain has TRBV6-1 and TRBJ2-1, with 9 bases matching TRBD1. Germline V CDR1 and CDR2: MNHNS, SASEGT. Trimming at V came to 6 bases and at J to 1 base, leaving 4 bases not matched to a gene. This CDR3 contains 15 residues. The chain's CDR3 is CASRAGTGSYNEQFF. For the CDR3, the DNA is TGTGCCAGCAGGGCCGGGACAGGGTCCTACAATGAGCAGTTCTTC.